This passage covers 8 T cell receptor beta chains from one sample sequenced in a study of blood T cell repertoires in COVID-19. Sequencing used immunoSEQ multiplex PCR; TCRdb keeps in-frame clones, though not all of them. The sample lists approximately 15,000 clones, around 77% occurring once. The sequencing sample was made of peripheral blood. These receptors were obtained from a human donor in a cohort sampled during active COVID-19.

This clone was found a few times. As DNA, the CDR3 is TGTGCCTGGAGTGTTAGGGGGGAGACCCAGTACTTC. Translating it yields CAWSVRGETQYF. V usage is TRBV30 and J usage is TRBJ2-5, with D tentatively TRBD1 (6 bases). Germline assignment: CDR1 GTSNPN and CDR2 SVGIG (reference sequence). V dropped 0 bases and J dropped 5 bases, with 7 bases sitting between them. The length of the CDR3 is 12 residues.

The V call is TRBV2, the J call TRBJ2-3, with TRBD2 identical over 12 bases. This CDR3 has 17 residues. J lost 0 bases, V lost 11 bases, and 12 bases had no gene match. Germline V CDR1 and CDR2: SNHLY, FYNNEI. This chain's CDR3 is CARKGLAGGLSTDTQYF. The CDR3 DNA reads TGTGCCCGAAAGGGGCTAGCGGGGGGGCTTAGCACAGATACGCAGTATTTT.

This chain links TRBV20-1 with TRBJ1-1, with D possibly TRBD1 on 5 matching bases. V was cut by 3 bases and J by 4 bases, with 24 bases left in between. Germline V CDR1 and CDR2: DFQATT, SNEGSKA (reference sequence). The CDR3 has 17 amino acids. The CDR3 sequence: CSASSGDHRTRSTEAFF. In nucleotides, the CDR3 is TGCAGTGCTAGTTCGGGAGACCACAGGACCCGGAGCACTGAAGCTTTCTTT.

The chain recombines TRBV6-2 or TRBV6-3 with TRBJ1-5, with 9 bases lining up with TRBD1. The CDR3 covers 17 residues. CDR1 MNHEY and CDR2 SVGEGT come from the germline V gene. The junction had 6 bases not matched to a gene; V was cut back by 0 bases and J by 3 bases. CDR3 coding DNA: TGTGCCAGCAGTTACTCGAAGGGACAGGGAAACAATCAGCCCCAGCATTTT. This translates into CASSYSKGQGNNQPQHF.

V is TRBV19 and J is TRBJ2-5; 11 bases align to TRBD1. The CDR3 has 16 amino acids. J lost 4 bases, V lost 3 bases, and 7 bases had no gene match. Germline CDR1 is LNHDA and CDR2 is SQIVND (reference sequence). The CDR3 protein is CASSIPGQGAGETQYF. The DNA of the CDR3 is TGTGCCAGTAGTATCCCCGGACAGGGGGCTGGAGAGACCCAGTACTTC.

The J gene is TRBJ2-5, the V gene TRBV12-5; 9 bases are a match to TRBD1. CDR3 length: 17 amino acids. J lost 1 base, V lost 5 bases, and 11 bases had no gene match. Germline V gene data show CDR1 as LGHNT and CDR2 as FRNRAP. CDR3 bases: TGTGCTAGTGGTGGGACAGGGCCCTCCAACCTCCAAGAGACCCAGTACTTC. Its translation: CASGGTGPSNLQETQYF. Full variable domain (rest looked up from reference TRBV12-5 and TRBJ2-5): DARVTQTPRHKVTEMGQEVTMRCQPILGHNTVFWYRQTMMQGLELLAYFRNRAPLDDSGMPKDRFSAEMPDATLATLKIQPSEPRDSAVYFCASGGTGPSNLQETQYFGPGTRLLVL.

The gene calls are TRBV19 and TRBJ1-5; 8 positions match TRBD1. The germline V gene has CDR1 LNHDA and CDR2 SQIVND (reference sequence). V dropped 6 bases and J dropped 4; count of bases not matched to a gene: 2. CDR3 length: 13 residues. The CDR3 coding sequence is TGTGCCAGTAGCGGGACAGGTAATCAGCCCCAGCATTTT. It codes for CASSGTGNQPQHF.

This clone was observed a handful of times. In DNA, the CDR3 is TGTGCCAGCAGCGTAGCGGGGGGGCCCGGGGCCAACGTCCTGACTTTC. Protein sequence: CASSVAGGPGANVLTF. J is TRBJ2-6 and V is TRBV9; 8 positions match TRBD2. Germline CDR1 and CDR2: SGDLS and YYNGEE. V lost 0 bases, J lost 4 bases, and 3 bases stayed unmatched. CDR3 length equals 16 residues.